This entry lists 2 T cell receptor beta chains sequenced from one sample in a study of identical twins. TCRdb processed the 5' RACE reads anew with MiXCR; each CDR3 protein has one entry. This sample carries about 570,000 distinct CDR3 sequences, roughly 9.5% of them seen once, and the ten largest clones take approximately 3%. A further study also used this sample, focusing on yellow fever vaccine responses in identical twins.

The sample was PBMCs. Receptors originate from a woman aged 18-29 years in good health.

The table lists this clonotype with many counts. The CDR3 spells CASSLEVASPNTGELFF. CDR3 sequence (DNA): TGTGCCAGCAGCTTAGAGGTCGCTAGCCCGAACACCGGGGAGCTGTTTTTT. This rearrangement joins TRBV7-9 to TRBJ2-2; tentative D call: TRBD2 (5 bases). The V gene lost 1 base and the J gene lost 0 bases, with 12 bases spanning the gap. In germline, CDR1 is SEHNR, CDR2 FQNEAQ (reference sequence). There are 17 residues in the CDR3.

In this sample, this clonotype turned up many times. This chain links TRBV29-1 with TRBJ2-7; no firm D call. The germline V and J ends were trimmed by 0 bases and 5 bases, with 11 bases remaining between them. Germline V gene sequence: CDR1 SQVTM, CDR2 ANQGSEA. The CDR3 has 13 residues. CDR3 in amino acids: CSVEDWAGNEQYF. In nucleotides, the CDR3 is TGCAGCGTTGAAGATTGGGCAGGTAACGAGCAGTACTTC.